This is a list of T cell receptor beta chains from one sample in a study of lymphopenia after photon versus proton radiotherapy. Method: immunoSEQ multiplex PCR; TCRdb's copy keeps in-frame clones and lacks some. The sample includes roughly 57,000 clones, around 83% of them seen just once. Sample: peripheral blood, taken from a patient treated with photon-based radiotherapy. The receptors stem from a man aged 45-65 years with gastric cancer. Both conserved end residues are part of each CDR3. The D gene is left open where the match is weak. A row's size may be missing; if present it is once, few, many or a size class.

TRBV19	.	TRBJ1-1	TRBD1	CASTRDGTVNTEAFF	TGTGCCAGTACCAGGGACGGGACAGTGAACACTGAAGCTTTCTTT
TRBV7-2	.	TRBJ2-1	TRBD2	CASSLASSGSNYNEQFF	TGTGCCAGCAGCTTAGCCTCTAGCGGGAGTAATTACAATGAGCAGTTCTTC
TRBV12-1	.	TRBJ1-4	.	CASWNSENEKLFF	TGTGCCAGCTGGAACAGTGAGAATGAAAAACTGTTTTTT
TRBV5-1	.	TRBJ2-5	.	CASSQGGKSRETQYF	TGCGCCAGCAGCCAGGGTGGCAAAAGCAGGGAGACCCAGTACTTC
TRBV5-4	.	TRBJ1-4	TRBD1	CASRQGAHANEKLFF	TGTGCCAGCAGACAGGGGGCGCATGCTAATGAAAAACTGTTTTTT
TRBV14	.	TRBJ2-5	.	CASSRVGGRRAQETQYF	TGTGCCAGCAGCCGAGTCGGAGGACGAAGGGCTCAAGAGACCCAGTACTTC
TRBV6-1	few	TRBJ1-5	.	CASSEVGTGLRSNQPQHF	TGTGCCAGCAGTGAAGTAGGTACAGGGTTGAGAAGCAATCAGCCCCAGCATTTT
TRBV5-1	.	TRBJ1-1	.	CASRGGNGATEAFF	TGCGCCAGCAGAGGCGGAAATGGGGCCACTGAAGCTTTCTTT
TRBV27	.	TRBJ2-7	TRBD1	CASRTDRSYEQYF	TGTGCCAGCAGAACGGACAGGTCCTACGAGCAGTACTTC
TRBV5-1	.	TRBJ1-1	TRBD1	CASSLESGGTEAFF	TGCGCCAGCAGCCTGGAGTCAGGGGGCACTGAAGCTTTCTTT
TRBV5-6	.	TRBJ1-1	.	CASSPGQWDTEAFF	TGTGCCAGCAGCCCTGGACAGTGGGACACTGAAGCTTTCTTT
TRBV21-1	.	TRBJ2-1	.	CASSRGRGVTYNEQFF	TGTGCCAGCAGCAGGGGACGTGGAGTGACCTACAATGAGCAGTTCTTC
TRBV30	.	TRBJ2-1	TRBD1	CAWVTGGGLYDEQFF	TGTGCCTGGGTTACAGGGGGCGGGCTTTATGATGAGCAGTTCTTC
TRBV7-2	.	TRBJ1-1	.	CASSLGGFNTEAFF	TGTGCCAGCAGCTTAGGTGGATTTAACACTGAAGCTTTCTTT
TRBV12-5	.	TRBJ2-5	.	CASGLGYLQGPFQETQYF	TGTGCTAGTGGTTTGGGATATTTACAGGGTCCCTTCCAAGAGACCCAGTACTTC
TRBV11-2	.	TRBJ2-7	.	CASSLAGGASSYEQYF	TGTGCCAGCAGCTTAGCGGGTGGCGCCTCCTCCTACGAGCAGTACTTC
TRBV7-2	once	TRBJ1-4	.	CASSYGQTTNEKLFF	TGTGCCAGCAGCTATGGGCAGACAACTAATGAAAAACTGTTTTTT
TRBV6-6	.	TRBJ2-3	.	CASSYGAGVNTDTQYF	TGTGCCAGCAGTTACGGGGCAGGGGTGAACACAGATACGCAGTATTTT
TRBV19	.	TRBJ2-3	.	CASSIGLTPDTQYF	TGTGCCAGTAGTATTGGCCTGACCCCCGATACGCAGTATTTT
TRBV28	.	TRBJ1-2	.	CASSPGIYGYTF	TGTGCCAGCAGCCCTGGCATCTATGGCTACACCTTC
TRBV5-4	.	TRBJ2-7	TRBD1	CASSPGGTGGTYEQYF	TGTGCCAGCAGCCCCGGAGGGACAGGGGGGACCTACGAGCAGTACTTC
TRBV2	few	TRBJ2-1	.	CASSARPGTWGTWSSYNEQFF	TGTGCCAGCAGTGCTAGACCCGGGACTTGGGGAACCTGGAGCTCCTACAATGAGCAGTTCTTC
TRBV7-3	.	TRBJ2-1	.	CASSLTPGDSYNEQFF	TGTGCCAGCAGCTTAACCCCGGGGGACTCCTACAATGAGCAGTTCTTC
TRBV13	.	TRBJ1-1	.	CASSLKGDMNTEAFF	TGTGCCAGCAGCCTTAAGGGGGACATGAACACTGAAGCTTTCTTT
TRBV6-1	.	TRBJ1-1	.	CASSDPLRTTNTEAFF	TGTGCCAGCAGTGATCCCCTCAGGACCACGAACACTGAAGCTTTCTTT
TRBV4-1	.	TRBJ1-3	TRBD1	CASSLGQGTGNTIYF	TGCGCCAGCAGCCTGGGACAGGGGACTGGAAACACCATATATTTT
TRBV11-2	.	TRBJ1-4	TRBD1	CASSLDRGTGPEKLFF	TGTGCCAGCAGCTTAGATAGGGGGACAGGACCAGAAAAACTGTTTTTT
TRBV7-9	.	TRBJ2-1	.	CASSSDNYNEQFF	TGTGCCAGCAGCTCCGACAACTACAATGAGCAGTTCTTC
TRBV7-9	once	TRBJ2-7	TRBD1	CASSLGQGATYEQYF	TGTGCCAGCAGCTTGGGACAGGGGGCGACCTACGAGCAGTACTTC
TRBV27	.	TRBJ1-6	.	CASSLSPANSPLHF	TGTGCCAGCAGTTTATCCCCGGCTAATTCACCCCTCCACTTT
TRBV19	once	TRBJ1-1	.	CASSTGRGLMNTEAFF	TGTGCCAGTAGTACGGGACGGGGACTCATGAACACTGAAGCTTTCTTT
TRBV4-1	.	TRBJ1-1	TRBD1	CASSQAIQGAAMNTEAFF	TGCGCCAGCAGCCAAGCAATACAGGGGGCGGCCATGAACACTGAAGCTTTCTTT
TRBV11-3	.	TRBJ2-3	.	CASSLTTSTDTQYF	TGTGCCAGCAGCTTAACTACTAGCACAGATACGCAGTATTTT
TRBV7-2	.	TRBJ2-7	.	CASSLKAEYEQYF	TGTGCCAGCAGCTTAAAGGCGGAGTACGAGCAGTACTTC
TRBV18	.	TRBJ2-3	.	CASSPMGGQDTQYF	TGTGCCAGCTCACCAATGGGGGGGCAAGATACGCAGTATTTT
TRBV11-2	.	TRBJ2-7	TRBD2	CASSLDSLAAISYEQYF	TGTGCCAGCAGCTTAGATTCCCTAGCGGCGATTTCCTACGAGCAGTACTTC
TRBV7-9	.	TRBJ2-1	TRBD2	CASSLAAGGRAKQFF	TGTGCCAGCAGCTTAGCAGCGGGAGGGCGAGCCAAGCAGTTCTTC
TRBV27	.	TRBJ1-5	.	CASSFQGNQPQHF	TGTGCCAGCAGTTTCCAGGGCAATCAGCCCCAGCATTTT
TRBV6-5	.	TRBJ2-3	.	CASSYRDTQYF	TGTGCCAGCAGTTACCGGGATACGCAGTATTTT
TRBV29-1	.	TRBJ2-2	.	CSAGNTGELFF	TGCAGCGCAGGGAACACCGGGGAGCTGTTTTTT
TRBV13	.	TRBJ2-6	TRBD1	CASSLEGDRGRPSGANVLTF	TGTGCCAGCAGCTTAGAGGGGGACAGGGGGCGCCCCTCTGGGGCCAACGTCCTGACTTTC
TRBV7-9	.	TRBJ2-5	TRBD2	CASSYGLASQETQYF	TGTGCCAGCAGCTACGGACTAGCCTCCCAAGAGACCCAGTACTTC
TRBV9	.	TRBJ1-6	.	CASSSNRQDSYNSPLHF	TGTGCCAGCAGCTCAAACCGACAAGACTCCTATAATTCACCCCTCCACTTT
TRBV4-2	.	TRBJ2-2	.	CASSQVARRNTGELFF	TGTGCCAGCAGCCAAGTGGCCCGTCGGAACACCGGGGAGCTGTTTTTT
TRBV27	.	TRBJ2-1	.	CASSLGIGNEQFF	TGTGCCAGCAGCCTAGGGATCGGCAATGAGCAGTTCTTC
TRBV5-5	.	TRBJ1-4	TRBD1	CASRSGTGRLHEKLFF	TGTGCCAGCAGGTCTGGGACAGGGAGGCTTCATGAAAAACTGTTTTTT
TRBV30	.	TRBJ2-7	TRBD1	CAWSIPGQGKGEQYF	TGTGCCTGGAGTATACCGGGACAGGGGAAGGGCGAGCAGTACTTC
TRBV11-2	.	TRBJ1-5	.	CASSLDWVLGDNQPQHF	TGTGCCAGCAGCTTAGATTGGGTCCTCGGTGACAATCAGCCCCAGCATTTT
TRBV6-1	.	TRBJ2-7	TRBD1	CASGLQGAFFEQYF	TGTGCCAGTGGATTACAGGGGGCGTTCTTCGAGCAGTACTTC
TRBV13	.	TRBJ2-5	.	CASSSRGSQETQYF	TGTGCCAGCAGCTCTCGGGGGTCCCAAGAGACCCAGTACTTC
TRBV19	once	TRBJ2-7	TRBD1	CASVDRGSYEQYF	TGTGCCAGTGTGGACAGGGGAAGCTACGAGCAGTACTTC
TRBV19	.	TRBJ2-1	.	CASSMQGVGEQFF	TGTGCCAGTAGTATGCAAGGGGTGGGTGAGCAGTTCTTC